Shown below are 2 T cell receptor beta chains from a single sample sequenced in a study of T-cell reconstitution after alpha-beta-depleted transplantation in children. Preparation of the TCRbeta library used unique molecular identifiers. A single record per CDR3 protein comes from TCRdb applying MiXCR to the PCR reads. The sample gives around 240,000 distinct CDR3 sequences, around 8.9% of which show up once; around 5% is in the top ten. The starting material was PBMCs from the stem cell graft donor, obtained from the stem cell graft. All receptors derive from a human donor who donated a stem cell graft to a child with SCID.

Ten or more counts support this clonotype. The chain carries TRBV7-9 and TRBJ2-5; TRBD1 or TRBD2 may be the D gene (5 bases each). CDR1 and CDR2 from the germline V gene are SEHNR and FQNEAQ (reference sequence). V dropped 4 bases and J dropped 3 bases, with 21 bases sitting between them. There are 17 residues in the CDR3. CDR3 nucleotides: TGTGCCAGCAGCTCTCGAGGGGCGGACTGGAAAGAAGAGACCCAGTACTTC. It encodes CASSSRGADWKEETQYF. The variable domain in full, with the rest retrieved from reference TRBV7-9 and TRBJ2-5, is DTGVSQNPRHKITKRGQNVTFRCDPISEHNRLYWYRQTLGQGPEFLTYFQNEAQLEKSRLLSDRFSAERPKGSFSTLEIQRTEQGDSAMYLCASSSRGADWKEETQYFGPGTRLLVL.

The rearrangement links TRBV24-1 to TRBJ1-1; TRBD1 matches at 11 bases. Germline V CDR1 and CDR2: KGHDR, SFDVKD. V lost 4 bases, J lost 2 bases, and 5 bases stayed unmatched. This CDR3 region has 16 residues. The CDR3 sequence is CATSDSGTGGNTEAFF. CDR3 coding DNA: TGTGCCACCAGTGACTCCGGGACAGGGGGAAACACTGAAGCTTTCTTT.